This T cell receptor (beta chain) was found in a study of early T cells in non-severe SARS-CoV-2 infection. The wider study: Whole-blood bulk RNA, unsorted, was sequenced, and chains were unpaired. Study results and limitations: Comparison of clonotypes with VDJdb favored anti-spike CD8 responses while missing private and CD4 specificities.

V shed 5 bases, J shed 2 bases, and the junction held 5 bases outside the gene matches. The CDR3 consists of 14 residues. Germline V gene lookup returns CDR1 DFQATT and CDR2 SNEGSKA (reference sequence). As part of library construction, unique molecular identifiers were attached to individual cDNA molecules. MiXCR was run by TCRdb on the 5' RACE reads, yielding one entry per CDR3 protein. The data contain 55,000 to 70,000 distinct CDR3 sequences, over 10% of them singletons. On this clonotype itself: Its target is not known.

The chain links TRBV20-1 to TRBJ2-2; 7 nucleotides agree with TRBD1. The TCR sequence derives from an adult who was a healthcare worker with PCR-confirmed SARS-CoV-2 infection or an uninfected control (not recorded which). Sequencing was performed on whole blood. The CDR3 DNA sequence: TGCAGTGCTGAAGACAGGGTTAACACCGGGGAGCTGTTTTTT. It specifies CSAEDRVNTGELFF.